In this sample, the clone carrying this TCR beta chain turned up once. No antigen is known for it. This record comes from a study of T cell repertoires in cytomegalovirus infection. The overall study: Both a matching HLA type and CMV infection were indicated by public TCR beta signatures.

MiXCR was run by TCRdb on the reads, yielding one entry per CDR3 protein. The sample consists of 450,000 to 600,000 distinct CDR3 sequences, 40% to 50% of them appearing once. The V gene's germline CDR1 is SQVTM and CDR2 ANQGSEA. The CDR3 has 11 amino acids. The V gene lost 4 bases and the J gene lost 4 bases, with 8 bases spanning the gap. The material was cultured PBMCs, obtained from culture after CMV antigen stimulation. The clonotype comes from a human donor in good health (CMV status not recorded). Some clones in this sample may be carry-over from other donors' samples. The genes are TRBV29-1 and TRBJ2-7; D possibly corresponds to TRBD2 (6 bases). The CDR3 DNA is TGCAGCGTTGCGGGAGAATACGAGCAGTACTTC. It encodes CSVAGEYEQYF.